The 27 T cell receptor beta chains below all came from one sample that was sequenced in a study of OX40 agonist ivuxolimab in advanced cancers. Here immunoSEQ multiplex PCR was the method, and the copy in TCRdb shows in-frame clones only, minus some. The repertoire has more than 45,000 clones, 80% to 90% of them found once; the top ten carry roughly 9.9%. The starting material was CD4+ or CD8+ T cells sorted from blood, obtained in a trial of the OX40 agonist ivuxolimab. The receptors derive from an adult with an advanced solid tumor such as melanoma, head and neck, liver or kidney cancer.

This chain joins TRBV11-2 and TRBJ2-3, with a weak D call TRBD2 (6 bases). Looked up from germline, CDR1 is SGHAT and CDR2 is FQNNGV. V was clipped by 4 bases and J by 8 bases, with 16 bases between them. This CDR3 is built from 14 residues. The CDR3 bases are TGTGCCAGCAGCTCGCGGACTGCCGGGGGTACGCAGTATTTT. Translated, it gives CASSSRTAGGTQYF.

About this clone: The sample holds other DNA sequences that translate to the same CDR3. The gene calls are TRBV7-3 and TRBJ1-1; D is unresolved. Germline V lookup: CDR1 SGHTA, CDR2 FQGTGA. The CDR3 is 14 residues long. Trimming shortened V by 0 bases and J by 1 base, and 6 bases separated the two germline ends. The CDR3 region has the DNA TGTGCCAGCAGCTTAACGGGAGGGAACACTGAAGCTTTCTTT. It yields the protein CASSLTGGNTEAFF.

The V gene is TRBV28, the J gene TRBJ2-3; 10 positions match TRBD2. Germline V lookup: CDR1 MDHEN, CDR2 SYDVKM. J lost 4 bases, V lost 5 bases, and 3 bases had no gene match. The CDR3 totals 14 residues. CDR3 loop: CASSLAGVADTQYF. In DNA form, the CDR3 reads TGTGCCAGCAGTCTAGCGGGAGTCGCAGATACGCAGTATTTT.

The chain recombines TRBV28 with TRBJ2-3; either TRBD1 or TRBD2 may supply D (6 bases each). Germline lookup yields CDR1 MDHEN and CDR2 SYDVKM. This CDR3 region has 12 residues. The germline V and J ends were trimmed by 7 bases and 4 bases, with 9 bases remaining between them. This chain's CDR3 is CASKRGPDTQYF. The CDR3 DNA reads TGTGCCAGCAAACGGGGGCCAGATACGCAGTATTTT.

The J gene is TRBJ2-7, the V gene TRBV30, with TRBD2 matching 11 bases. This CDR3 has 14 amino acids. The trim removed 2 bases at V and 3 bases at J, leaving 3 bases unmatched. Looked up from germline, CDR1 is GTSNPN and CDR2 is SVGIG (reference sequence). The CDR3 loop reads CAWSRGTSGYEQYF. The CDR3 DNA sequence: TGTGCCTGGAGTCGAGGGACTAGCGGCTACGAGCAGTACTTC.

This chain links TRBV5-1 with TRBJ2-5; D is unresolved. CDR3 size: 15 residues. Germline-derived CDR1 and CDR2 are SGHRS and YFSETQ. V dropped 1 base and J dropped 1 base, with 11 bases sitting between them. The CDR3 nucleotides are TGCGCCAGCAGCTTGTCGTCGAGACTCCAAGAGACCCAGTACTTC. The encoded protein is CASSLSSRLQETQYF. Supplemented by reference TRBV5-1 and TRBJ2-5, the full variable domain reads KAGVTQTPRYLIKTRGQQVTLSCSPISGHRSVSWYQQTPGQGLQFLFEYFSETQRNKGNFPGRFSGRQFSNSRSEMNVSTLELGDSALYLCASSLSSRLQETQYFGPGTRLLVL.

This sequence joins TRBV9 and TRBJ2-1; 9 bases match TRBD2. V dropped 2 bases and J dropped 11; count of bases not matched to a gene: 5. The CDR3 consists of 13 residues. Germline-derived CDR1 and CDR2 are SGDLS and YYNGEE. As DNA, the CDR3 is TGTGCCAGCAGCGTGGGTAGCGGGGGTAAGCAGTTCTTC. The encoded protein is CASSVGSGGKQFF.

This clone showed up just once. The chain combines TRBV23-1 with TRBJ1-5, with D maybe TRBD1 (5 bases). TRBV23-1 is marked as an open reading frame, function uncertain. The CDR3 sequence is 12 residues long. V was pared by 11 bases and J by 7 bases, with 15 bases between. The CDR3 DNA reads as TGCGCCGGGGGGGGAGCCCGACAGCCCCAGCATTTT. Translating it yields CAGGGARQPQHF.

The genes are TRBV21-1 and TRBJ2-5; the DNA was not used to check the table's D call, TRBD2. TRBV21-1 is termed a pseudogene. The CDR3 sequence is 17 residues long. The DNA of the CDR3 is TGTGCCAGCAGCAAAGGCCGGGAGCAAGAGAGGAACGGGACCCAGTACTTC. Translating it yields CASSKGREQERNGTQYF.

This rearrangement joins TRBV5-1 to TRBJ1-3, with D maybe TRBD1 (6 bases). Germline values: CDR1 SGHRS, CDR2 YFSETQ. This CDR3 region has 17 residues. V was clipped by 3 bases and J by 0 bases, with 16 bases between them. The CDR3 sequence is CASSYLSGTNSGNTIYF. CDR3 bases: TGCGCCAGCAGCTACCTTAGCGGGACAAACTCTGGAAACACCATATATTTT.

CDR3 in DNA: TGTGCCAGCAGTGTGAGTGGAGCGGGGGCCCTAAGTGAAAAACTGTTTTTT. Amino acid sequence: CASSVSGAGALSEKLFF. The V gene is TRBV6-1, the J gene TRBJ1-4; a weak D match, TRBD1 (6 bases). The CDR3 totals 17 residues. The germline V and J ends were trimmed by 4 bases and 7 bases, with 22 bases remaining between them. The germline CDR1 and CDR2 sequences are MNHNS and SASEGT.

By sample share, this clone is medium-sized. V gene TRBV10-2 combines with J gene TRBJ2-5; TRBD2 matches 7 bases. The CDR3 spans 13 residues. Unmatched junction bases numbered 9, after V lost 10 bases and J lost 4 bases. Looked up from germline, CDR1 is WSHSY and CDR2 is SAAADI. The DNA for the CDR3 is TGCGCCACCCGGCGGGAGAAACGAGAGACCCAGTACTTC. It encodes CATRREKRETQYF.

This clone was detected once. The V and J genes are TRBV6-1 and TRBJ2-7; the D gene is possibly TRBD1 (6 bases). The CDR3 spans 13 residues. The germline gives CDR1 MNHNS, CDR2 SASEGT. Trimming removed 6 bases from V and 0 bases from J, with 9 bases in between. The CDR3 loop reads CASSKQGSYEQYF. In nucleotides, the CDR3 is TGTGCCAGCAGCAAACAGGGCTCCTACGAGCAGTACTTC.

The chain has TRBV7-8 and TRBJ2-7; D gene unclear. This CDR3 contains 13 residues. Germline V gene sequence: CDR1 SGHVS, CDR2 FQNEAQ. The V and J ends lost 3 bases and 1 base respectively, with 7 bases between them. In DNA, the CDR3 is TGTGCCAGCAGCTTTTCCCCTTCCTACGAGCAGTACTTC. Residues: CASSFSPSYEQYF.

The chain recombines TRBV18 with TRBJ1-2, with D perhaps TRBD1 (5 bases). The CDR3 length is 16 residues. Germline V gene sequence: CDR1 KGHSH, CDR2 LQKENI. Trimming took 0 bases from V and 4 from J, leaving 15 bases between them. DNA for the CDR3: TGTGCCAGCTCACCACCTCGTCAGGGATCCAGCTATGGCTACACCTTC. Protein product: CASSPPRQGSSYGYTF.

This clone was picked up one time. This chain connects TRBV19 to TRBJ1-1, with a tentative D call TRBD1 (6 bases). The CDR3 is made up of 13 amino acids. The germline V gene has CDR1 LNHDA and CDR2 SQIVND (reference sequence). V shed 5 bases and J shed 5 bases, with 12 bases lying between them. As DNA, the CDR3 is TGTGCCAGTAGTCACACCAGGGGAACTGAAGCTTTCTTT. Residues: CASSHTRGTEAFF.

V usage is TRBV21-1 and J usage is TRBJ1-5; no DNA check was done on the table's D call, TRBD1. TRBV21-1 is annotated as a pseudogene. The CDR3 has 14 residues. The CDR3 coding sequence is TGTGCCAGCAGCATCAGCAGGGACAATCAGCCCCAGCATTTT. Protein sequence: CASSISRDNQPQHF.

This sequence joins TRBV6-5 and TRBJ2-7; TRBD2 matches at 9 bases. Trimming cost V 6 bases and J 2 bases; bases outside gene matches: 5. Germline V gene sequence: CDR1 MNHEY, CDR2 SVGAGI. The CDR3 runs 14 residues. The CDR3: CASSRLAVTYEQYF. CDR3 in DNA: TGTGCCAGCAGCCGACTAGCGGTGACCTACGAGCAGTACTTC.

This chain connects TRBV13 to TRBJ1-2; no clear D gene. The CDR3 is 14 residues long. Trimming removed 5 bases from V and 6 bases from J, with 16 bases in between. The V gene's germline CDR1 is PRHDT and CDR2 FYEKMQ (reference sequence). DNA for the CDR3: TGTGCCAGCAGCCCCGACACTTTGGCGAATGGCTACACCTTC. Protein sequence: CASSPDTLANGYTF.

This clone was recorded only once. The rearrangement uses TRBV25-1 and TRBJ1-1; D possibly corresponds to TRBD1 (5 bases). CDR3 length equals 11 residues. Looked up from germline, CDR1 is MGHDK and CDR2 is SYGVNS. Trimming took 7 bases from V and 4 from J, leaving 7 bases between them. The CDR3 is CASTGTTEAFF. The DNA of the CDR3 is TGTGCCAGCACAGGGACCACTGAAGCTTTCTTT. Variable domain in full (rest from reference TRBV25-1 and TRBJ1-1): EADIYQTPRYLVIGTGKKITLECSQTMGHDKMYWYQQDPGMELHLIHYSYGVNSTEKGDLSSESTVSRIRTEHFPLTLESARPSHTSQYLCASTGTTEAFFGQGTRLTVV.

The chain employs TRBV6-1 and TRBJ2-5, with a possible D match to TRBD2 (6 bases). Germline CDR1 reads MNHNS; CDR2 reads SASEGT. V lost 3 bases and J 4 bases, leaving 9 bases between the germline ends. The CDR3 length is 13 residues. The CDR3 spells CASSEGLRETQYF. The CDR3 region has the DNA TGTGCCAGCAGTGAGGGACTTAGAGAGACCCAGTACTTC.

The chain links TRBV6-5 to TRBJ2-7, with D perhaps matching TRBD1 (5 bases). The V gene lost 5 bases and the J gene lost 0 bases, with 8 bases spanning the gap. The CDR3 extends over 13 amino acids. Germline CDR1 is MNHEY and CDR2 is SVGAGI. The CDR3 DNA is TGTGCCAGCAGTGGACACCTCTCCTACGAGCAGTACTTC. It is translated as CASSGHLSYEQYF.

This clone has only one observation. The V and J genes are TRBV9 and TRBJ2-5; a weak D match, TRBD2 (6 bases). Trimming shortened V by 0 bases and J by 3 bases, and 9 bases separated the two germline ends. Germline V gene lookup returns CDR1 SGDLS and CDR2 YYNGEE. The CDR3 runs 14 residues. As DNA, the CDR3 is TGTGCCAGCAGCGTAGGCGGGACCGAAGAGACCCAGTACTTC. Residues: CASSVGGTEETQYF.

CDR3 in DNA: TGTGCCAGCAGTTCTGATGGGGTTGGGTATGGCTACACCTTC. Translated, it gives CASSSDGVGYGYTF. The V call is TRBV28, the J call TRBJ1-2; D is ambiguous. The germline V gene encodes CDR1 MDHEN and CDR2 SYDVKM. There are 14 residues in the CDR3. Between the trimmed V and J ends, which lost 4 bases and 5 bases, there was a span of 14 bases.

For this clone: Other DNA sequences in the sample encode the same CDR3. V usage is TRBV2 and J usage is TRBJ2-3; D is uncertain. The V end lost 5 bases, the J end lost 6 bases, and 6 bases lay between the germline ends. The CDR3 extends over 11 amino acids. CDR1 SNHLY and CDR2 FYNNEI come from the germline V gene. This chain's CDR3 is CASSPEDTQYF. For the CDR3, the DNA is TGTGCCAGCAGTCCGGAGGATACGCAGTATTTT.

This chain connects TRBV18 to TRBJ2-1, with TRBD1 identical over 8 bases. Germline V gene sequence: CDR1 KGHSH, CDR2 LQKENI. The trim removed 6 bases at V and 7 bases at J, leaving 14 bases unmatched. CDR3 length: 16 amino acids. The CDR3: CASSAWTGQGLNEQFF. For the CDR3, the DNA is TGTGCCAGCTCCGCCTGGACAGGGCAGGGGTTAAATGAGCAGTTCTTC.

The CDR3, as DNA: TGTGCCAGCAGTTCCCCCGGGCAGGGAGAGACCCAGTACTTC. Its translation is CASSSPGQGETQYF. J is TRBJ2-5 and V is TRBV6-5; D may be TRBD1 (5 bases). Per the germline V gene, CDR1 is MNHEY and CDR2 is SVGAGI. V lost 4 bases and J 4 bases, leaving 13 bases between the germline ends. The CDR3 totals 14 residues.